This record covers a single T cell receptor (beta chain). This record belongs to a study of T cell changes during pregnancy in multiple sclerosis. Clones were read by immunoSEQ multiplex PCR, and TCRdb kept only the in-frame ones, dropping some. The data show over 25,000 clones, 70% to 90% seen once. Germline V CDR1 and CDR2: GTSNPN, SVGIG (reference sequence). Germline trimming cut 1 base from V and 6 bases from J; bases unmatched to any gene: 5. CDR3 length: 14 residues. This chain connects TRBV30 to TRBJ2-3, with 9 bases matching TRBD2. The receptor comes from a female donor with multiple sclerosis, enrolled in a pregnancy study. This sample comprised CD8+ T cells from peripheral blood mononuclear cells, obtained before pregnancy. The CDR3 DNA is TGTGCCTGGAGTGGGCGGGGGGGCCCCGATACGCAGTATTTT. Translated, it gives CAWSGRGGPDTQYF.